This T cell receptor (beta chain) stems from a study of blood T cell repertoires in COVID-19 (TCRdb year 2020). About the investigation overall: Collaborator samples came from the United States, Italy and Spain and covered acute and convalescent phases of COVID-19. A freely available public database, intended as a resource for researchers studying the immune response to SARS-CoV-2, is where the repertoires were released. Deeply sampled blood TCRbeta repertoires from subjects exposed to, actively infected with, or recovered from COVID-19 were included in the dataset. A de-identified subject ID, COVID-19 status, age in years and sex were almost always included in the sample metadata. The samples were drawn from the first 160 participants of the ongoing ImmuneRACE study and from 950 to 1,500 subjects provided by 6 global collaborators. Where available, HLA class I and class II types were taken from metadata supplied by the sample provider and were not determined by assay-based typing. The material from the prospective study consisted of cDNA or gDNA derived from T cells, B-cell-depleted T cells, or PBMCs. Results and caveats for the whole study, not just this receptor: How much clinical and demographic metadata was included differed by source and by participant, and the metadata was provided uncurated.

The CDR3 sequence holds 17 residues, the cysteine and phenylalanine included. The DNA shown is the 51-base CDR3, in frame from base 1. For this chain, trimming is 5 bases at the V end and 6 bases at the J end, and the number of junction bases without a gene match is 13. The germline V gene (reference sequence) specifies SEHNR as CDR1 and FQNEAQ as CDR2. TCRbeta CDR3 regions were amplified from genomic DNA by means of the immunoSEQ Assay, a bias-controlled multiplex PCR. On the authors' methods: Nucleated cell counts per sample were estimated from amplification of reference gene primers within the assay. To quantify the absolute abundance of each unique TCRbeta CDR3 rearrangement, sequence reads were collapsed and filtered. For each sample, productive Simpson clonality was calculated by taking the square root of Simpson's diversity index across productive rearrangements. Entries here come from immuneACCESS through TCRdb and include only in-frame sequences with V and J called. Some clones fail to appear in such tables; in the studies checked, an unresolved V gene covers under half of the shortfall, and the cause of the remainder is unknown. V, J and clone size are taken as reported in that table, and D and trimming were inferred from the DNA itself. In all, the sample holds 55,000 to 90,000 clones, and around 83% of those were seen once. The ten largest clones add up to about 4% of the sample.

Whole blood was collected in K2EDTA tubes by collaborating institutions according to the institutions' own protocols. Collaborator samples were shipped for TCRbeta analysis as frozen whole blood, isolated PBMCs, or DNA extracted from either sample type. Remarks on this clone: Its antigen remains unidentified. Base-call qualities are not available, and no considerably larger clone is one nucleotide away.

Sequenced input: peripheral blood. This chain is built from TRBV7-9 and TRBJ2-2; 9 central nucleotides agree with TRBD2. The source of this sequence is a man aged 65 to 85 with active COVID-19. Here the CDR3 is given as CASSPPRAGGNPGELFF. The bases are TGTGCCAGCAGCCCCCCCCGAGCGGGGGGTAATCCCGGGGAGCTGTTTTTT.